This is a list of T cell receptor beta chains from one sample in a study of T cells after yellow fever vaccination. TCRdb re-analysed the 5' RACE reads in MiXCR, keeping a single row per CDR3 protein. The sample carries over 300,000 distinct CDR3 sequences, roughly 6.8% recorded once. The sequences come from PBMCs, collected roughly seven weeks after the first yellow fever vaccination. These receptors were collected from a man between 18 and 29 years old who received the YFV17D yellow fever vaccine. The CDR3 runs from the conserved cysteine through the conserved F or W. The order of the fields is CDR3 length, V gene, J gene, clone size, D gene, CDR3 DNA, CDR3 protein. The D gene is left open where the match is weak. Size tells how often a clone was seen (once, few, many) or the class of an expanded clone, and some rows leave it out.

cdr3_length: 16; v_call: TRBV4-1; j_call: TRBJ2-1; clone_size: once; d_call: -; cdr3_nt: TGCGCCAGCAGCCAAGAGTCCCGACCTTGGTCCAATGAGCAGTTCTTC; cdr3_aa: CASSQESRPWSNEQFF
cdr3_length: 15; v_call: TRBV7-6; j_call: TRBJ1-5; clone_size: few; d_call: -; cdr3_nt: TGTGCCAGCAGCTTAGTATCAGGGAACAATCAGCCCCAGCATTTT; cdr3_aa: CASSLVSGNNQPQHF
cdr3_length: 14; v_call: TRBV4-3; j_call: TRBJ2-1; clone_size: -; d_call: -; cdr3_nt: TGCGCCAGCAGCCAAGATATCGGGCTAGCGAGGCAGTTCTTC; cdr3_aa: CASSQDIGLARQFF
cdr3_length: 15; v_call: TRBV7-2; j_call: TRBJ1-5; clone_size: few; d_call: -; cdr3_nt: TGTGCCAGCAGCTTAGATTGGGCCTCCAATCAGCCCCAGCATTTT; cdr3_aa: CASSLDWASNQPQHF
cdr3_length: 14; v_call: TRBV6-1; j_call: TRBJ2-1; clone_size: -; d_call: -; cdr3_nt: TGTGCCAGCAGTGACCCCGGCTCATACAATGAGCAGTTCTTC; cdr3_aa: CASSDPGSYNEQFF
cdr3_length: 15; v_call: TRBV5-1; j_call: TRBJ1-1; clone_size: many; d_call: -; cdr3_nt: TGCGCCAGCAGCTCTTCGGGGGCCGGAAACACTGAAGCTTTCTTT; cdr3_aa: CASSSSGAGNTEAFF
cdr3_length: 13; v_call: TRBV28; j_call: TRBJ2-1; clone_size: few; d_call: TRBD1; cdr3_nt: TGTGCCAGCTTGGACAGGGTGCGGGGAGAGCAGTTCTTC; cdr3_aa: CASLDRVRGEQFF
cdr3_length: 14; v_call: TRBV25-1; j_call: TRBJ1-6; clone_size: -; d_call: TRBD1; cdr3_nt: TGTGCCAGCAGTGCGACAGGGGGAAATTCACCCCTCCACTTT; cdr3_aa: CASSATGGNSPLHF
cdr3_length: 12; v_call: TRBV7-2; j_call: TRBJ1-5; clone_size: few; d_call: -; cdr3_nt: TGTGCCAGCAGCCGTCCAAATCAGCCCCAGCATTTT; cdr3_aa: CASSRPNQPQHF
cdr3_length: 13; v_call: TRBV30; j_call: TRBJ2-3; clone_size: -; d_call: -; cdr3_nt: TGTGCCTGGAGTGTACAAAGAAGGTATACGCAGTATTTT; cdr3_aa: CAWSVQRRYTQYF
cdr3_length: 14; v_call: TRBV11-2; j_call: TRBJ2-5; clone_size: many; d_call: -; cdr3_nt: TGTGCCAGCAGCTCGATGACGGATCAAGAGACCCAGTACTTC; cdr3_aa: CASSSMTDQETQYF
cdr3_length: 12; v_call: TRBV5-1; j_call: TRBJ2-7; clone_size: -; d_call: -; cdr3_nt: TGCGCCAGCAGCTTTTCGACCGGCGAGCAGTACTTC; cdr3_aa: CASSFSTGEQYF
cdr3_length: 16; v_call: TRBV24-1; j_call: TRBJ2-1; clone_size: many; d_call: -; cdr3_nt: TGTGCCACCAGTGATTTCCCGGGGAGCTCCTACAATGAGCAGTTCTTC; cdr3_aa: CATSDFPGSSYNEQFF
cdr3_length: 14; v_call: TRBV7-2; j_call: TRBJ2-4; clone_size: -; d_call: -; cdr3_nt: TGTGCCAGCAGCCCGGCGAGGGCCAAAAACATTCAGTACTTC; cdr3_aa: CASSPARAKNIQYF
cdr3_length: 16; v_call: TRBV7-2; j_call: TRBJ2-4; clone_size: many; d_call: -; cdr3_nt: TGTGCCAGCAGCCCAAGTAACTCCGGGGCCAAAAACATTCAGTACTTC; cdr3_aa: CASSPSNSGAKNIQYF
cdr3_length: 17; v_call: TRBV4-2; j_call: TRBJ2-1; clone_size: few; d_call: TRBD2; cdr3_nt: TGTGCCAGCAGCCCGACCCAGACTAGCGGGGGGGCTAATGAGCAGTTCTTC; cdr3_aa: CASSPTQTSGGANEQFF
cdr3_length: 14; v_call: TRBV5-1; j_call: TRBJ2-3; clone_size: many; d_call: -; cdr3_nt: TGCGCCAGCAGCAACCCTCAAAGCACAGATACGCAGTATTTT; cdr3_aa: CASSNPQSTDTQYF
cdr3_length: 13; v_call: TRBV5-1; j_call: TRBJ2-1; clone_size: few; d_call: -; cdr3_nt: TGCGCCAGCAGGGGGGACATTTACAATGAGCAGTTCTTC; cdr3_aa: CASRGDIYNEQFF
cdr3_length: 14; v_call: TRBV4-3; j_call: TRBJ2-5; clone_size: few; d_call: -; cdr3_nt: TGCGCCAGCAGCCAAGATGAGGTGGGGGAGACCCAGTACTTC; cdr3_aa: CASSQDEVGETQYF
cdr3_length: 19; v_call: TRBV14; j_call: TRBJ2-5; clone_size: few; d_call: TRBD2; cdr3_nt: TGTGCCAGCAGCCAATGGATTAGCGGGGGCGCCGGACGAAGAGAGACCCAGTACTTC; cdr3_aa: CASSQWISGGAGRRETQYF
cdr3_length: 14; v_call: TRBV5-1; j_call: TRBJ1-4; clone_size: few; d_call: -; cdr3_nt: TGCGCCAGCAACAACGGGACACGGGGTGAAAAACTGTTTTTT; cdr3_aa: CASNNGTRGEKLFF
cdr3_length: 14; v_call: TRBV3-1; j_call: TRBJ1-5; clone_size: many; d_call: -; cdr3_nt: TGTGCCAGCAGCCAAGATCAAAGCAATCAGCCCCAGCATTTT; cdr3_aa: CASSQDQSNQPQHF
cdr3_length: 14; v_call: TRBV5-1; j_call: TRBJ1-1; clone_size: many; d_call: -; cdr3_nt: TGCGCCAGCAGCCGAGGACCGCGGAACACTGAAGCTTTCTTT; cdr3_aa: CASSRGPRNTEAFF
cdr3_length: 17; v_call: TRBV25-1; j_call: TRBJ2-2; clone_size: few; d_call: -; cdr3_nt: TGTGCCAGCAGTGCCAGTTGGGCAGGGGATTTTACCGGGGAGCTGTTTTTT; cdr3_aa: CASSASWAGDFTGELFF
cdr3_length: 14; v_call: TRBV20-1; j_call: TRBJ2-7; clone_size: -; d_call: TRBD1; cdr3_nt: TGCAGTGCTAGTAGCGGACAGGGGCCCTACGAGCAGTACTTC; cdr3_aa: CSASSGQGPYEQYF
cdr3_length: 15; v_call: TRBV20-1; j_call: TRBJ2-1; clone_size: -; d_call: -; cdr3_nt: TGCAGTGCTAGAGCCGCCGGCAGGTTAGATAATGAGCAGTTCTTC; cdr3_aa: CSARAAGRLDNEQFF
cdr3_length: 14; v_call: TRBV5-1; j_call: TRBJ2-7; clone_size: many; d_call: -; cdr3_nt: TGCGCCAGCAGCCCGGACGGCAGCTCCTACGAGCAGTACTTC; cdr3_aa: CASSPDGSSYEQYF
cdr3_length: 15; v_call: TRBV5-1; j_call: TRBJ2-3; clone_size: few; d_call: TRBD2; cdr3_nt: TGCGCCAGCAGCCCGACTAGCCGAGTCACAGATACGCAGTATTTT; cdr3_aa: CASSPTSRVTDTQYF
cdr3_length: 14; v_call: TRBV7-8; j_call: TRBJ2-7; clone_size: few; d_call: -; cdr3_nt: TGTGCCAGCAGCTTAGAAGGGGTCAGGTACGAGCAGTACTTC; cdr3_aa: CASSLEGVRYEQYF
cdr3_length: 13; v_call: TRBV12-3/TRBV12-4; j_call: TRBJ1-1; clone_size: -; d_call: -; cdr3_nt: TGTGCCAGCAGCCCCTATACAGCCACTGAAGCTTTCTTT; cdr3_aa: CASSPYTATEAFF
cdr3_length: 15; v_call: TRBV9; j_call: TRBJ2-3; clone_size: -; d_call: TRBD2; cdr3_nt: TGTGCCAGCAGCGTAAGCGGGGTTAGCACAGATACGCAGTATTTT; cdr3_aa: CASSVSGVSTDTQYF
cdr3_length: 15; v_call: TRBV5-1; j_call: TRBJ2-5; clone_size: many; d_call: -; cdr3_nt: TGCGCCAGCAGCTTGGTGGGGGATCCGGTGGAGACCCAGTACTTC; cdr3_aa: CASSLVGDPVETQYF